The following is a TCR beta chain sequence with its context. The source of the sample is a study of T cell responses to AZD1222 COVID-19 vaccine. Sequenced by immunoSEQ multiplex PCR; TCRdb stores in-frame clones only, minus some. Among about 120,000 clones listed, roughly 85% were seen once. The CDR3 is made up of 14 amino acids. In germline, CDR1 is KGHSH, CDR2 LQKENI. The germline V and J ends were trimmed by 6 bases and 4 bases, with 15 bases remaining between them. The sequenced sample was peripheral blood, obtained on day 0 of MenACWY control vaccination. This TCR came from an adult in good health. V and J are TRBV18 and TRBJ1-1; perhaps TRBD1 as D (5 bases). CDR3 coding DNA: TGTGCCAGCTCCCCAGGACTGGGGGGCACTGAAGCTTTCTTT. Protein sequence: CASSPGLGGTEAFF.